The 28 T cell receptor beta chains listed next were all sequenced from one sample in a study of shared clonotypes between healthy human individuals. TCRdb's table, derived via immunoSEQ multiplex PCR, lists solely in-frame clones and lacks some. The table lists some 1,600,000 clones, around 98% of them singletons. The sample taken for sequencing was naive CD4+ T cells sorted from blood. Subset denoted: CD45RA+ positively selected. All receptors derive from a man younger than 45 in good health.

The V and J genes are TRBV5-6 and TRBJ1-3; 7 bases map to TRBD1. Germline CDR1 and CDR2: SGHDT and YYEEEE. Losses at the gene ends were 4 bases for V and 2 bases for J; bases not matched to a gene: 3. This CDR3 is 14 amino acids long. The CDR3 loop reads CASSPTGAGNTIYF. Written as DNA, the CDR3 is TGTGCCAGCAGCCCAACAGGGGCTGGAAACACCATATATTTT.

CDR3 sequence (DNA): TGTGCCAGCAGTCCTACAGGGCGCGGTGAAAAACTGTTTTTT. Protein product: CASSPTGRGEKLFF. This chain links TRBV28 with TRBJ1-4, with D possibly matching TRBD1 (6 bases). Germline V gene lookup returns CDR1 MDHEN and CDR2 SYDVKM. Trimming shortened V by 5 bases and J by 7 bases, and 14 bases separated the two germline ends. The CDR3 has 14 amino acids.

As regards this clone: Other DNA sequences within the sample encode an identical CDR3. CDR3 loop: CASSPVAGGTDTQYF. CDR3 coding DNA: TGTGCCAGCTCACCGGTAGCGGGAGGCACAGATACGCAGTATTTT. V gene TRBV18 combines with J gene TRBJ2-3, with 9 bases lining up with TRBD2. The CDR3 has 15 amino acids. In germline, CDR1 is KGHSH, CDR2 LQKENI. V shed 3 bases and J 1 base; nucleotides not matched to a gene: 2.

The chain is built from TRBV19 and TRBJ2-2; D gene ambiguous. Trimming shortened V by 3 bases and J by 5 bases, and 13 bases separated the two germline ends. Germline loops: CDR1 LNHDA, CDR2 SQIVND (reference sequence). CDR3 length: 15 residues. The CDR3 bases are TGTGCCAGTAGTATCCGCCCAACTGGGACCGGGGAGCTGTTTTTT. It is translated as CASSIRPTGTGELFF.

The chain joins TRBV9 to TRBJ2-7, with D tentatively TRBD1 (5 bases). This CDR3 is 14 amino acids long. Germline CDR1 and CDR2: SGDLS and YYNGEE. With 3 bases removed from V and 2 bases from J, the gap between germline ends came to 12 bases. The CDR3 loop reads CASSAGQRAYEQYF. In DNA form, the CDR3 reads TGTGCCAGCAGCGCAGGACAAAGAGCCTACGAGCAGTACTTC. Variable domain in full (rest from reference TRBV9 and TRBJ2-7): DSGVTQTPKHLITATGQRVTLRCSPRSGDLSVYWYQQSLDQGLQFLIQYYNGEERAKGNILERFSAQQFPDLHSELNLSSLELGDSALYFCASSAGQRAYEQYFGPGTRLTVT.

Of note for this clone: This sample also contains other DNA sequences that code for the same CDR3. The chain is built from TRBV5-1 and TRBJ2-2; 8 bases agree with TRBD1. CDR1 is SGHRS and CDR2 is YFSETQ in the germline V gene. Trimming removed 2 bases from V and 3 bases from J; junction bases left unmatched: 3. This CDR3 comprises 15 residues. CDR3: CASSFQGADTGELFF. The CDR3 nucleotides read TGCGCCAGCAGCTTTCAGGGGGCTGACACCGGGGAGCTGTTTTTT.

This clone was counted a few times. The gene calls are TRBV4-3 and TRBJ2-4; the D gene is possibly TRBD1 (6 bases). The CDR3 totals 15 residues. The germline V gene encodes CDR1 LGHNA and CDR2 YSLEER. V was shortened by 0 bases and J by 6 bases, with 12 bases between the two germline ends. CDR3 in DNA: TGCGCCAGCAGCCAAGATCAACAGGGTGGAAACATTCAGTACTTC. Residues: CASSQDQQGGNIQYF.

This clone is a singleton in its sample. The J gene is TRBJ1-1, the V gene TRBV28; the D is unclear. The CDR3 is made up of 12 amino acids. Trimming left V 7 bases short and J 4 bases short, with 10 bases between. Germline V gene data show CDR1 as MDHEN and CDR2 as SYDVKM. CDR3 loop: CASTLLGTEAFF. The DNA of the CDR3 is TGTGCCAGCACCCTCCTCGGCACTGAAGCTTTCTTT.

The CDR3 reads CASSLTRYPGSNPEAFF. Written as DNA, the CDR3 is TGTGCCAGCAGCTTAACCAGATACCCAGGGAGCAACCCTGAAGCTTTCTTT. The chain uses TRBV7-3 and TRBJ1-1; perhaps TRBD1 as D (5 bases). Germline CDR1 SGHTA, CDR2 FQGTGA. Trimming took 0 bases from V and 6 from J, leaving 20 bases between them. The CDR3 has 17 residues.

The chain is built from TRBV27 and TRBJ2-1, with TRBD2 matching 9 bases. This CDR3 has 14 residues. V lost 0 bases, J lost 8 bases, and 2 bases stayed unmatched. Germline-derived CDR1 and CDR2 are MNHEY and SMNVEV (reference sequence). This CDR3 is CASSLSTSGYEQFF. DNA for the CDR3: TGTGCCAGCAGTTTATCGACTAGCGGCTATGAGCAGTTCTTC.

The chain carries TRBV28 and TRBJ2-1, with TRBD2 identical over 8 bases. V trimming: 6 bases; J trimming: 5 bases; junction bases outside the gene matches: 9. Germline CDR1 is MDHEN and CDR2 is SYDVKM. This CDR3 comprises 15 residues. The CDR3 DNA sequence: TGTGCCAGCAGAGATACTAGCGGAATTAACAATGAGCAGTTCTTC. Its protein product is CASRDTSGINNEQFF.

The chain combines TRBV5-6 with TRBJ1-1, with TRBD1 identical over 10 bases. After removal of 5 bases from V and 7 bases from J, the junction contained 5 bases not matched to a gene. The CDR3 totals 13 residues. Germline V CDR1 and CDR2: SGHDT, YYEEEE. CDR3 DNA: TGTGCCAGCAGGGGTGGACAGGGGGGTGAAGCTTTCTTT. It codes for CASRGGQGGEAFF.

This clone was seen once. The DNA of the CDR3 is TGCAGCGTTTCTACCGTAGCGGGGCACAATGAGCAGTTCTTC. It is translated as CSVSTVAGHNEQFF. The rearrangement uses TRBV29-1 and TRBJ2-1, with TRBD2 identical over 8 bases. The CDR3 loop spans 14 amino acids. Germline CDR1 is SQVTM and CDR2 is ANQGSEA. The junction had 8 bases not matched to a gene; V was cut back by 5 bases and J by 5 bases.

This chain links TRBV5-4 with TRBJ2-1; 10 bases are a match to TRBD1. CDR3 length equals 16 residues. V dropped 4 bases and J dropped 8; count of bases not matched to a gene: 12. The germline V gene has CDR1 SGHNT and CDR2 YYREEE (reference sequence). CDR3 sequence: CASSLPPDRGWYEQFF. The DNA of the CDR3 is TGTGCCAGCAGCCTCCCCCCGGACAGGGGGTGGTATGAGCAGTTCTTC.

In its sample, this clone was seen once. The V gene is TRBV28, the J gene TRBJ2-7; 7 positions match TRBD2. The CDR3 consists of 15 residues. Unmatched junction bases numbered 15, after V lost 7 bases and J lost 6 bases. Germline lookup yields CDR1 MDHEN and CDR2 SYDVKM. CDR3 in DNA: TGTGCCAGCACCCGGGGGGTAGCGGGTAGTTTCGAGCAGTACTTC. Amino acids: CASTRGVAGSFEQYF. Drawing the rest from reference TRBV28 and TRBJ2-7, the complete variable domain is DVKVTQSSRYLVKRTGEKVFLECVQDMDHENMFWYRQDPGLGLRLIYFSYDVKMKEKGDIPEGYSVSREKKERFSLILESASTNQTSMYLCASTRGVAGSFEQYFGPGTRLTVT.

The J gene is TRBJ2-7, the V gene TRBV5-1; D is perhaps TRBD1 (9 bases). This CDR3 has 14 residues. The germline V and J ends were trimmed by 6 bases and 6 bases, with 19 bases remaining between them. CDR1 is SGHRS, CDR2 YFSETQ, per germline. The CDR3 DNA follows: TGCGCCAGCAAGCCCGACAGGGGGACTAGCGAGCAGTACTTC. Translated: CASKPDRGTSEQYF. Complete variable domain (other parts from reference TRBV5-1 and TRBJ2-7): KAGVTQTPRYLIKTRGQQVTLSCSPISGHRSVSWYQQTPGQGLQFLFEYFSETQRNKGNFPGRFSGRQFSNSRSEMNVSTLELGDSALYLCASKPDRGTSEQYFGPGTRLTVT.

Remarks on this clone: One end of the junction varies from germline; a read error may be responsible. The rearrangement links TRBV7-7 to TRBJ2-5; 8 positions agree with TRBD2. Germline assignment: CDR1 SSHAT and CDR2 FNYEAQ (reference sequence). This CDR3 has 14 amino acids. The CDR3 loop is CASSLGLGGETQYF. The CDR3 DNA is TGTGCTAGCAGCCTGGGACTAGGGGGTGAGACCCAGTACTTC.

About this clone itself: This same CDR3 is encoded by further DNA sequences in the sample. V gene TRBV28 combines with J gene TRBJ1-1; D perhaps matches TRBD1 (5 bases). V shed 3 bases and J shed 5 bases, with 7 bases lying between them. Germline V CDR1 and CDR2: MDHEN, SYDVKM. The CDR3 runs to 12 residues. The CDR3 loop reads CASSFRGTEAFF. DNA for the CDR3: TGTGCCAGCAGTTTTAGGGGAACTGAAGCTTTCTTT. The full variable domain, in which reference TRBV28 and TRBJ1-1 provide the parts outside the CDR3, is DVKVTQSSRYLVKRTGEKVFLECVQDMDHENMFWYRQDPGLGLRLIYFSYDVKMKEKGDIPEGYSVSREKKERFSLILESASTNQTSMYLCASSFRGTEAFFGQGTRLTVV.

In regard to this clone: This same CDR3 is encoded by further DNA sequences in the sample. The CDR3 sequence is CASSLGQYEQYF. In nucleotides, the CDR3 is TGTGCCAGCAGCCTGGGACAGTACGAGCAGTACTTC. The chain has TRBV5-5 and TRBJ2-7, with 7 bases matching TRBD1. The CDR3 is made up of 12 amino acids. With V trimmed by 4 bases and J by 4 bases, 2 bases remained unmatched. Looked up from germline, CDR1 is SGHKS and CDR2 is YYEKEE (reference sequence).

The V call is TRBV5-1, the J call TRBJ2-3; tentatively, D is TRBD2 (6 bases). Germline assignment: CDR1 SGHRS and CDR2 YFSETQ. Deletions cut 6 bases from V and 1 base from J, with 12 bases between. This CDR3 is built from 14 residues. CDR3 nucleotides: TGCGCCAGCAAGGACGGGAGCGGCACAGATACGCAGTATTTT. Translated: CASKDGSGTDTQYF.

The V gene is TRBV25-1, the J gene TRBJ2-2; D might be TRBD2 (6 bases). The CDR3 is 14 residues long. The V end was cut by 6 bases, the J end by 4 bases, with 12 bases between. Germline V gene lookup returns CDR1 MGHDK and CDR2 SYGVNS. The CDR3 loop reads CASSSLGGTGELFF. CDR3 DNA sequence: TGTGCCAGCAGCTCCCTCGGGGGCACCGGGGAGCTGTTTTTT.

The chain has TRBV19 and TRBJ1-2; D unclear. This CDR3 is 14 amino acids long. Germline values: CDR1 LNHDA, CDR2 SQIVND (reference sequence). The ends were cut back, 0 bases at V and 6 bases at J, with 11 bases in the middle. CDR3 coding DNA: TGTGCCAGTAGTATAGAGACTAGAGGGAATGGCTACACCTTC. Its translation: CASSIETRGNGYTF.

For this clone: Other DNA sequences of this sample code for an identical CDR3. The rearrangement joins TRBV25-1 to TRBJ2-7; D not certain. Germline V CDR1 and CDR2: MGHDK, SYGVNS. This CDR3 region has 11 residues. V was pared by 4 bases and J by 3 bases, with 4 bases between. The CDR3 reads CASSGGYEQYF. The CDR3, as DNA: TGTGCCAGCAGTGGGGGCTACGAGCAGTACTTC.

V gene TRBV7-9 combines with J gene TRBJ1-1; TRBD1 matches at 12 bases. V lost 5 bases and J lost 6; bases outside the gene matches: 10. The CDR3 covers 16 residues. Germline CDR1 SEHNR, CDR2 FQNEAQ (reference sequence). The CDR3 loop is CASSRPAGTGGSEAFF. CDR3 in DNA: TGTGCCAGCAGCAGGCCGGCGGGGACAGGGGGCTCTGAAGCTTTCTTT.

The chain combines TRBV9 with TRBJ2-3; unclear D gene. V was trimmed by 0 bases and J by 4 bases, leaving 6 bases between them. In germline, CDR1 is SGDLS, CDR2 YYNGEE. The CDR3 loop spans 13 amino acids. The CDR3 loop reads CASSVVFSDTQYF. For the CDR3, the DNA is TGTGCCAGCAGCGTAGTGTTTTCAGATACGCAGTATTTT.

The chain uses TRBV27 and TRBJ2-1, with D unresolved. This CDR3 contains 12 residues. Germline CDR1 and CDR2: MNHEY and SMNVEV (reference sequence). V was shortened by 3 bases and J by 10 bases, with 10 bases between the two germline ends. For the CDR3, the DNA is TGTGCCAGCAGTTTTTGGGGTAGGGAGCAGTTCTTC. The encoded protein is CASSFWGREQFF.

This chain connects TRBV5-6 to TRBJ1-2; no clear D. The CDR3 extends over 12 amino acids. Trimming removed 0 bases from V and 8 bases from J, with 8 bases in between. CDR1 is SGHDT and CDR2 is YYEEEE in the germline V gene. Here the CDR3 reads CASSLGKGGYTF. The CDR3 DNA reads TGTGCCAGCAGCTTGGGAAAAGGAGGCTACACCTTC.

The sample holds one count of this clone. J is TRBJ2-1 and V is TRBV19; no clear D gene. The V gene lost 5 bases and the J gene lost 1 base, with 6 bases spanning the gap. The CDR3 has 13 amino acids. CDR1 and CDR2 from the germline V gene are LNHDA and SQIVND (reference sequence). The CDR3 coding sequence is TGTGCCAGTAGTCCACGATCCTACAATGAGCAGTTCTTC. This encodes CASSPRSYNEQFF.